This T cell receptor beta chain appears in the sequencing data of a study of patients and donors after allogeneic stem cell transplantation. The V gene lost 2 bases and the J gene lost 2 bases, with 10 bases spanning the gap. This CDR3 is 15 amino acids long. The germline gives CDR1 LNHDA, CDR2 SQIVND (reference sequence). MiXCR, applied by TCRdb to the RT-PCR reads, yields one record per CDR3 protein. Among under 200,000 distinct CDR3 sequences listed, approximately 24% were seen once. The chain recombines TRBV19 with TRBJ1-5; D is unclear. The sample comprised blood, either unsorted or a sorted T cell fraction (not recorded which). The clonotype originates from a human donor who was either an allogeneic HSCT recipient or a stem cell or donor lymphocyte infusion donor (not recorded which). It is not recorded whose cells these are; they may come from a transplant donor. The CDR3 loop is CASSIRGGGNQPQHF. CDR3 nucleotides: TGTGCCAGTAGTATACGGGGAGGAGGCAATCAGCCCCAGCATTTT.